This T cell receptor beta chain was sequenced in a study of blood T cell repertoires in COVID-19. The table came from immunoSEQ multiplex PCR; TCRdb's copy has only in-frame clones and leaves some out. The profile shows approximately 280,000 clones, more than 80% of them singletons. Germline V gene sequence: CDR1 SGHTS, CDR2 YDEGEE. V lost 4 bases and J lost 4; bases outside the gene matches: 4. The CDR3 consists of 14 residues. This TCR derives from a woman younger than 45 with COVID-19, enrolled during active disease. The chain joins TRBV5-8 to TRBJ2-7, with 11 bases fitting TRBD2. The material sequenced was peripheral blood. This CDR3 reads CASSIAGGAYEQYF. CDR3 bases: TGTGCCAGCAGCATAGCGGGAGGGGCATACGAGCAGTACTTC.